Reported below is one T cell receptor (beta chain). What it recognizes is unknown. This record comes from a study of STAT5B mutations in CD4+ large granular lymphocyte leukemia. The wider study: The CDR3 'QG' motif was associated with a particular HLA allele among healthy donors.

Assay: immunoSEQ multiplex PCR; the TCRdb copy retains only in-frame clones and omits some. The data contain about 35,000 clones, roughly four fifths of them seen just once; the ten biggest clones take up roughly 2%. Findings and limits, study-wide: Without putative leukemic clones, patient CD4-sorted repertoires remained more clonal than healthy CD4+ repertoires. Main leukemic clonotypes were patient-specific, but around 25% appeared at low frequency elsewhere.

CDR3 size: 12 residues. CDR1 and CDR2 from the germline V gene are SGHRS and YFSETQ. The ends were cut back, 4 bases at V and 3 bases at J, with 5 bases in the middle. The material sequenced was CD4+ T cells from blood buffy coats. This TCR derives from a human donor in good health. This chain links TRBV5-1 with TRBJ2-1, with D uncertain. CDR3 sequence reads: CASSLDYNEQFF. DNA of the CDR3: TGCGCCAGCAGCCTGGACTACAATGAGCAGTTCTTC.